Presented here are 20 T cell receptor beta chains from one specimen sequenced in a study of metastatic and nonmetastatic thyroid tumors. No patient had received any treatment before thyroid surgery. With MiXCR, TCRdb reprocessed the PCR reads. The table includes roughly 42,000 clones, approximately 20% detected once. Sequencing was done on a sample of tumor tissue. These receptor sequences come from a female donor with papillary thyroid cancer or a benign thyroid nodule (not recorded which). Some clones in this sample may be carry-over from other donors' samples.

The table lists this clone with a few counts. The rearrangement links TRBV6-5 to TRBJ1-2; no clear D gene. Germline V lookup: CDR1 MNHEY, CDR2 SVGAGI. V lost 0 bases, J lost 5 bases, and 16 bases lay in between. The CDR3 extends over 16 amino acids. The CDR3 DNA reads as TGTGCCAGCAGTTACTCCCTTTCCGGGTATAGGTATGGCTACACCTTC. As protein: CASSYSLSGYRYGYTF.

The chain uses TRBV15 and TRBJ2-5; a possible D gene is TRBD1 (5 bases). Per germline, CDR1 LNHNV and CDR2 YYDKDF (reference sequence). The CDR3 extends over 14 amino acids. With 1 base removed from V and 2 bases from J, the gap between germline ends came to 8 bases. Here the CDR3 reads CATSRGQRQETQYF. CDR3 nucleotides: TGTGCCACCAGCAGAGGACAGAGACAAGAGACCCAGTACTTC. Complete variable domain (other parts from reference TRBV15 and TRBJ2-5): DAMVIQNPRYQVTQFGKPVTLSCSQTLNHNVMYWYQQKSSQAPKLLFHYYDKDFNNEADTPDNFQSRRPNTSFCFLDIRSPGLGDTAMYLCATSRGQRQETQYFGPGTRLLVL.

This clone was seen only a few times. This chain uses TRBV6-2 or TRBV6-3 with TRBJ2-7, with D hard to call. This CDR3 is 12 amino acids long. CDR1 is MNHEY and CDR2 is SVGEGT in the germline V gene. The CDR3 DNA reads TGTGCTCTACCCGAACAAAGGGTCGAGCAGTACTTC. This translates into CALPEQRVEQYF.

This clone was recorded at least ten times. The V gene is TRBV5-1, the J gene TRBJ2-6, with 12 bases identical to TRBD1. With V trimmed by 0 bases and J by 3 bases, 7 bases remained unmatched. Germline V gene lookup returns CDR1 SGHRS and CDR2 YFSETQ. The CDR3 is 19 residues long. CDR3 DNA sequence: TGCGCCAGCAGCTTGGGGGAGGGACAGGGGGCAAGTGGGGCCAACGTCCTGACTTTC. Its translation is CASSLGEGQGASGANVLTF.

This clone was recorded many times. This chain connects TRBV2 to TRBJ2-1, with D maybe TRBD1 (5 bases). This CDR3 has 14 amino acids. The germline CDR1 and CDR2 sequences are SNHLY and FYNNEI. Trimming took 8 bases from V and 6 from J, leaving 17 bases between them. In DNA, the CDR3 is TGTGCCAGCCGGAGCAATACAGGTTCCAATGAGCAGTTCTTC. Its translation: CASRSNTGSNEQFF.

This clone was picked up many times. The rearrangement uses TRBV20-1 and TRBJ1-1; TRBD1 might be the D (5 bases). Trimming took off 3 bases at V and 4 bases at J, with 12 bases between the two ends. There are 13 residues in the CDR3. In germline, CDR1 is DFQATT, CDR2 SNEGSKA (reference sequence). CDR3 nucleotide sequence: TGCAGTGCTAGGACGCAGGGTATCACTGAAGCTTTCTTT. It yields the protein CSARTQGITEAFF.

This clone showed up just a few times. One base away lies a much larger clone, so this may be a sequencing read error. CDR3 sequence: CASGLDRDYLNNEQFF. DNA for the CDR3: TGTGCTAGTGGTTTGGACCGGGACTACCTAAACAATGAGCAGTTCTTC. The rearrangement joins TRBV12-5 to TRBJ2-1; 7 positions match TRBD2. With V trimmed by 1 base and J by 5 bases, 8 bases remained unmatched. The germline CDR1 and CDR2 sequences are LGHNT and FRNRAP. This CDR3 is built from 16 residues. The variable domain in full, completed from reference TRBV12-5 and TRBJ2-1, reads DARVTQTPRHKVTEMGQEVTMRCQPILGHNTVFWYRQTMMQGLELLAYFRNRAPLDDSGMPKDRFSAEMPDATLATLKIQPSEPRDSAVYFCASGLDRDYLNNEQFFGPGTRLTVL.

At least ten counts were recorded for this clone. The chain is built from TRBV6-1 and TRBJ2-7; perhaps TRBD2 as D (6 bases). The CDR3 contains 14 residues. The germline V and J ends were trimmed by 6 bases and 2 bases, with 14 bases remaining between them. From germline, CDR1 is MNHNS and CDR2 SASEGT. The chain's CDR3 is CASSNTGVTYEQYF. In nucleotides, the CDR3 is TGTGCCAGCAGCAACACGGGGGTTACCTACGAGCAGTACTTC.

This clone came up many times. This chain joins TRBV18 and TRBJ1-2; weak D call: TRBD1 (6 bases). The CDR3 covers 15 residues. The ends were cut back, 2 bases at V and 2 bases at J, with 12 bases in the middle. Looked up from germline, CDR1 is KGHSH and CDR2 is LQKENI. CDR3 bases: TGTGCCAGCTCACCAGATCGGGGGGCCAACTATGGCTACACCTTC. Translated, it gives CASSPDRGANYGYTF.

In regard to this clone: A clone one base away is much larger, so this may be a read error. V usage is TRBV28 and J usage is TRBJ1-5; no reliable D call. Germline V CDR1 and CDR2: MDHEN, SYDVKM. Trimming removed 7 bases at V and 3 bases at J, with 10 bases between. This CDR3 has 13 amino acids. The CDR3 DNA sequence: TGTGCCAGCACCCAAACGCTCAATCAGCCCCAGCATTTT. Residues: CASTQTLNQPQHF.

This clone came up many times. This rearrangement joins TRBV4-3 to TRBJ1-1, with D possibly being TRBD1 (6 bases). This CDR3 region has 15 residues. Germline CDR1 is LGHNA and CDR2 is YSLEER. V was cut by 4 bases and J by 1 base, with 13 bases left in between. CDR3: CASSRTAYRNTEAFF. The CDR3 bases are TGCGCCAGCAGCCGGACAGCCTATCGGAACACTGAAGCTTTCTTT.

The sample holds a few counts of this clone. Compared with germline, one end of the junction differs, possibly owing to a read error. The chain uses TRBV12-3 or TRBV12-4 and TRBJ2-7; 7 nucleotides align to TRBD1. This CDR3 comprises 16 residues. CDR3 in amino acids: CVSSFYRTGVACEQYF. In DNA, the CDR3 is TGTGTCAGCAGTTTTTATAGGACAGGAGTAGCCTGCGAGCAGTACTTC.

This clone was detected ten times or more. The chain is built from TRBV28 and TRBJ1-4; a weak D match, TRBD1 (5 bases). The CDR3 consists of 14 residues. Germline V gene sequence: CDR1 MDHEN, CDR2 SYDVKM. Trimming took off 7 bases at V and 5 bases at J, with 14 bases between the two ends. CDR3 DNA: TGTGCCAGCATCCCCGGGGCCCTGAATGAAAAACTGTTTTTT. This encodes CASIPGALNEKLFF.

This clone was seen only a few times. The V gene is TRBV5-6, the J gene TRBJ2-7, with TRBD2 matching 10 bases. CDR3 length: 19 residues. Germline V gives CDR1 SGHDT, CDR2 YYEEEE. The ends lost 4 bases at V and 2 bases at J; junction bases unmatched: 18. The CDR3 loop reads CASSPDSRTSGLAPYEQYF. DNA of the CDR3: TGTGCCAGCAGCCCCGATTCCCGGACGTCGGGACTAGCGCCCTACGAGCAGTACTTC.

The CDR3: CSARGLRSGRGFGETQYF. The CDR3 DNA reads TGCAGTGCTAGAGGCCTTAGGAGCGGGAGGGGATTTGGAGAGACCCAGTACTTC. V and J are TRBV20-1 and TRBJ2-5, with TRBD2 matching 10 bases. This CDR3 comprises 18 residues. V shed 1 base, J shed 4 bases, and the junction held 15 bases outside the gene matches. Germline assignment: CDR1 DFQATT and CDR2 SNEGSKA (reference sequence).

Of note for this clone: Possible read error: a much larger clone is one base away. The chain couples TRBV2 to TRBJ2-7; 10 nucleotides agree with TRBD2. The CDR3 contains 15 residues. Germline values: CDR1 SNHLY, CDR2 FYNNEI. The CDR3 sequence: CASIEWLAGEYGQYF. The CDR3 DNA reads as TGTGCCAGCATTGAGTGGCTAGCGGGGGAGTACGGGCAGTACTTC.

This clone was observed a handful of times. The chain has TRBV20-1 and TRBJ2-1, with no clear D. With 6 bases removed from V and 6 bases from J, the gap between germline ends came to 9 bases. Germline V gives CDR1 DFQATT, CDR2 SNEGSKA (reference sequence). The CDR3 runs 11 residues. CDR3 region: CSAGGGNEQFF. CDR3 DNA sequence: TGCAGTGCCGGCGGTGGCAATGAGCAGTTCTTC.

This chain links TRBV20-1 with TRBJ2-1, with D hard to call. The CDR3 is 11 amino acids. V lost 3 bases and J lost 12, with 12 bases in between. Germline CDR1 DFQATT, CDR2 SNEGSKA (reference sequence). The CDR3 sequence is CSASDARRQFF. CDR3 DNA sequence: TGCAGTGCTAGCGACGCCAGGAGGCAGTTCTTC.

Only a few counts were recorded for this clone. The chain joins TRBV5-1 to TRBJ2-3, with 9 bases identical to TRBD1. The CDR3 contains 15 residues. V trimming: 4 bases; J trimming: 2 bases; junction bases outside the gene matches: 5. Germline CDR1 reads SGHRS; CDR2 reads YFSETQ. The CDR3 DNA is TGCGCCAGCAGCCCTGGGACAGGGCACACAGATACGCAGTATTTT. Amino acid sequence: CASSPGTGHTDTQYF.

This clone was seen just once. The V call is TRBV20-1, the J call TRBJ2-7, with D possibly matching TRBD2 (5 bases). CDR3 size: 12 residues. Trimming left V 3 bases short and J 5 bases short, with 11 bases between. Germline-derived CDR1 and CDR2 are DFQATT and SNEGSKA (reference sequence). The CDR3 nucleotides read TGCAGTGCTAGGGACCTCGGGGACGAGCAGTACTTC. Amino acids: CSARDLGDEQYF.